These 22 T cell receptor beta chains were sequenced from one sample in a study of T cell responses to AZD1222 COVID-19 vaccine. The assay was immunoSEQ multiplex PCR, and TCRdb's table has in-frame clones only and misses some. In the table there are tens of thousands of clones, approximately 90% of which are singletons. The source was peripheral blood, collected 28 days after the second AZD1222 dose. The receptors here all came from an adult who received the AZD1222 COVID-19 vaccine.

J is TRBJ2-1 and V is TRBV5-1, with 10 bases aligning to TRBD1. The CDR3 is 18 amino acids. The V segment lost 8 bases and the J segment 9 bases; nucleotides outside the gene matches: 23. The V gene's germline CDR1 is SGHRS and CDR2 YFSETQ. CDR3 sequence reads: CASSPGTGAWGSYSEQFF. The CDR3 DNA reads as TGCGCCAGTAGCCCCGGGACAGGGGCGTGGGGGTCCTATTCTGAGCAGTTCTTC.

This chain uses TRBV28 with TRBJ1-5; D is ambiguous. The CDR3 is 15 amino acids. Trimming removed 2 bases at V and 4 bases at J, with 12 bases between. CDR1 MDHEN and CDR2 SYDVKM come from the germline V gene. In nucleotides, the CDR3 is TGTGCCAGCAGTTTAATAGGGAGGGCGAATCAGCCCCAGCATTTT. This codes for CASSLIGRANQPQHF.

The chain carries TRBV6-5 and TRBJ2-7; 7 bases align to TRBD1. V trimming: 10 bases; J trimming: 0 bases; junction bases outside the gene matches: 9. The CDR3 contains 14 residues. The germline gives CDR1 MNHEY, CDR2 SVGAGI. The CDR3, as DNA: TGTGCCATCAGACGGGACAGTTCCTCCTACGAGCAGTACTTC. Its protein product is CAIRRDSSSYEQYF.

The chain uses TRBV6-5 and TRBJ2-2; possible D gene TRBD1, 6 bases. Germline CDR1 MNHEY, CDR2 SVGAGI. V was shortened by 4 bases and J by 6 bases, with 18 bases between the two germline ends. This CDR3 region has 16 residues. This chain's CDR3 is CASSLFGRGNAGELFF. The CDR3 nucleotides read TGTGCCAGCAGTTTATTTGGCAGGGGTAATGCCGGGGAGCTGTTTTTT.

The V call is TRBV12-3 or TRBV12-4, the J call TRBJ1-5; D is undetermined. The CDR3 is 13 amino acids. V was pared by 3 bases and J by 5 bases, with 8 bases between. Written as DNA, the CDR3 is TGTGCCAGCAGTTTTCAGGTATATCAGCCCCAGCATTTT. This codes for CASSFQVYQPQHF.

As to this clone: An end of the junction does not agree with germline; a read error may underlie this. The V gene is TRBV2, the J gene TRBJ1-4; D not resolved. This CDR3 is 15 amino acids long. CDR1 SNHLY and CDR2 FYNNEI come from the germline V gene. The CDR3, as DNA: TGTGCCAGCAGATACCCGGGATCCGGAGATGAAAAGCTGTTTTTT. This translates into CASRYPGSGDEKLFF.

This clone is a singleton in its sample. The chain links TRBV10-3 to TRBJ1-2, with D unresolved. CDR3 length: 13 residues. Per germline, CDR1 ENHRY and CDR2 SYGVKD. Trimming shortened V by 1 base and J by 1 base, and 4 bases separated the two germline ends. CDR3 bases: TGTGCCATCAGTGAGTGGCATAACTATGGCTACACCTTC. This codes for CAISEWHNYGYTF.

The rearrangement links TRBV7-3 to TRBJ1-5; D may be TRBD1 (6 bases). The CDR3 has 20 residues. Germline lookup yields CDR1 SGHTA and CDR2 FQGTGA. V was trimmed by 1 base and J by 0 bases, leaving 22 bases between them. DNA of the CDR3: TGTGCCAGCAGCTTAAAGGGTCGCCAGAACAGGGAATTTAGCAATCAGCCCCAGCATTTT. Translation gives CASSLKGRQNREFSNQPQHF.

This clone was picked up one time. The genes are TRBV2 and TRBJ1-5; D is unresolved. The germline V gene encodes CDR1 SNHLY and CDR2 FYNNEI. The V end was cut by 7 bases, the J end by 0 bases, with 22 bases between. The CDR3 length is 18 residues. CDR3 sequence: CASNLSGIRLGSNQPQHF. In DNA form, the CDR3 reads TGTGCCAGCAATTTGTCCGGTATCAGACTGGGTAGCAATCAGCCCCAGCATTTT.

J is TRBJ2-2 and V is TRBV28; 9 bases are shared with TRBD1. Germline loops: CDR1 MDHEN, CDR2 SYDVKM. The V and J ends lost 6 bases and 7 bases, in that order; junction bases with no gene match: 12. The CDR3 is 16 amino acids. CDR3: CASRSGTGTHLGELFF. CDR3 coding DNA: TGTGCCAGCAGGTCCGGGACAGGGACCCACCTCGGGGAGCTGTTTTTT.

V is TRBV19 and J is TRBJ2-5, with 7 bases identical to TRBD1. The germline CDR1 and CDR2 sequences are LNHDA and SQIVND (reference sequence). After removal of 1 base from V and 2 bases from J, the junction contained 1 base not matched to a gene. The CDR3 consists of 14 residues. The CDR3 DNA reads TGTGCCAGTAGTATAGTACAGGGGCAAGAGACCCAGTACTTC. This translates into CASSIVQGQETQYF.

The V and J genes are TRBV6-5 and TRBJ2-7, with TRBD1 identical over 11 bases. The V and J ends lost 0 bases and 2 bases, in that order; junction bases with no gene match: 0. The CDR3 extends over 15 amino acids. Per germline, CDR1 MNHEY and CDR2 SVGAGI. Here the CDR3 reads CASSYSDRGPYEQYF. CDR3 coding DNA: TGTGCCAGCAGTTACTCGGACAGGGGGCCCTACGAGCAGTACTTC.

The CDR3 DNA reads as TGTGCCACCAGCAGAGATCTCCCCGACAACTTTTTCAATCAGCCCCAGCATTTT. It yields the protein CATSRDLPDNFFNQPQHF. The chain uses TRBV15 and TRBJ1-5; D remains ambiguous. The length of the CDR3 is 18 residues. The ends were cut back, 0 bases at V and 3 bases at J, with 18 bases in the middle. Germline V CDR1 and CDR2: LNHNV, YYDKDF (reference sequence).

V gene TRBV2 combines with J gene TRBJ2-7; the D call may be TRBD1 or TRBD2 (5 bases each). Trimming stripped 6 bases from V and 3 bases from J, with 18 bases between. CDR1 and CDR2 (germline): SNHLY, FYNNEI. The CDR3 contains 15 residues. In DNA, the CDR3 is TGTGCCAGCAGGGAAAGGACAAGCGGCAGCTACGAGCAGTACTTC. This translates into CASRERTSGSYEQYF.

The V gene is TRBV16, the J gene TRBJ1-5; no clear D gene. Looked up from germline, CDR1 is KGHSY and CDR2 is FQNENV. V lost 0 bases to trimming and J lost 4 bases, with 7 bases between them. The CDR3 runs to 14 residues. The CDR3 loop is CASSQSSGNQPQHF. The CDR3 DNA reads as TGTGCCAGCAGCCAATCTTCGGGGAATCAGCCCCAGCATTTT. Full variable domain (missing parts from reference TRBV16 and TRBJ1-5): GEEVAQTPKHLVRGEGQKAKLYCAPIKGHSYVFWYQQVLKNEFKFLISFQNENVFDETGMPKERFSAKCLPNSPCSLEIQATKLEDSAVYFCASSQSSGNQPQHFGDGTRLSIL.

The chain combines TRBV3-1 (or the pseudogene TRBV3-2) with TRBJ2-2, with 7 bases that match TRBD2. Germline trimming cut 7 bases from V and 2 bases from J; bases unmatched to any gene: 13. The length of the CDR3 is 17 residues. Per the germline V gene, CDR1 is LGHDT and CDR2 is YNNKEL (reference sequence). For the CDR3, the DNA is TGTGCCAGCACCGCAAGGGCCACGGGACTAAACACCGGGGAGCTGTTTTTT. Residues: CASTARATGLNTGELFF.

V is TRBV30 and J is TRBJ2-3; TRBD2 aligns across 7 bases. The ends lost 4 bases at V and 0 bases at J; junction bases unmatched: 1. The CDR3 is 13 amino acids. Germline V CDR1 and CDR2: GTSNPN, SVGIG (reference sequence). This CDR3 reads CAWTSGSTDTQYF. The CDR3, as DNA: TGTGCCTGGACTAGCGGAAGCACAGATACGCAGTATTTT.

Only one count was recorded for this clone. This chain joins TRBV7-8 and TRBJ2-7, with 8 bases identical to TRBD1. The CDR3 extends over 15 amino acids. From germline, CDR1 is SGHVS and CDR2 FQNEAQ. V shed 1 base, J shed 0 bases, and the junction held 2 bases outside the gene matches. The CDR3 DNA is TGTGCCAGCAGCTTAGGACAGGGGCTCTCCTACGAGCAGTACTTC. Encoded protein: CASSLGQGLSYEQYF. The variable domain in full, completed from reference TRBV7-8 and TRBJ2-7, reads GAGVSQSPRYKVAKRGQDVALRCDPISGHVSLFWYQQALGQGPEFLTYFQNEAQLDKSGLPSDRFFAERPEGSVSTLKIQRTQQEDSAVYLCASSLGQGLSYEQYFGPGTRLTVT.

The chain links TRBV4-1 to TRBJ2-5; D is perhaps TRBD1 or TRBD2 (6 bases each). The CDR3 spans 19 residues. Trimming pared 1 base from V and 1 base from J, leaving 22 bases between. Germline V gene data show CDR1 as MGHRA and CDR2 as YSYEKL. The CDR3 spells CASSQAPLRGRGGQETQYF. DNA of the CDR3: TGCGCCAGCAGCCAAGCGCCCCTCCGGGGCAGGGGAGGCCAAGAGACCCAGTACTTC.

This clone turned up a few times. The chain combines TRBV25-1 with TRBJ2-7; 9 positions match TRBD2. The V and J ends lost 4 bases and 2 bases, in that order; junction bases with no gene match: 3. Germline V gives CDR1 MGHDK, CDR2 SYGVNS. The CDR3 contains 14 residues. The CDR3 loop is CASSGSGGTYEQYF. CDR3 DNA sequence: TGTGCCAGCAGTGGTAGCGGGGGAACCTACGAGCAGTACTTC.

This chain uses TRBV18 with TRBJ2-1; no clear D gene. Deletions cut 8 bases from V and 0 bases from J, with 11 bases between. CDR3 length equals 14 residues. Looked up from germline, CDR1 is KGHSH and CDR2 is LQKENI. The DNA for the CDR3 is TGTGCCAGCGCTGAGACCCGCTCCTACAATGAGCAGTTCTTC. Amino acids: CASAETRSYNEQFF. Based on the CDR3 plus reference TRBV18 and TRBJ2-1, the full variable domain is NAGVMQNPRHLVRRRGQEARLRCSPMKGHSHVYWYRQLPEEGLKFMVYLQKENIIDESGMPKERFSAEFPKEGPSILRIQQVVRGDSAAYFCASAETRSYNEQFFGPGTRLTVL.

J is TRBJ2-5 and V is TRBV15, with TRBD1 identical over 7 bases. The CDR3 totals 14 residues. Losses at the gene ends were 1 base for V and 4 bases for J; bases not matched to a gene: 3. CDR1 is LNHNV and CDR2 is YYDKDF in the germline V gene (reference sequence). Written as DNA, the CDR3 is TGTGCCACCAGCAGAGTCAGGGACAGAGAGACCCAGTACTTC. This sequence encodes CATSRVRDRETQYF.